The sequence of this TCR beta chain was determined in a study of blood T cells in healthy people across ages (dated by TCRdb to the mid-2010s). With respect to the entire study: In model experiments, template switching captured about one uniquely barcoded TCR beta cDNA molecule for every two T cells. The donors were divided into four age groups: young (average around 16 years), middle-aged (about 39), aged (under 70) and long-lived (about 80). Two additional independent replicas of 1 million unique cDNA reads from the same blood draw were analyzed for two donors (one aged 18 to 30 and one aged 80 or older). The study measured age-related changes in TCR beta repertoire diversity using deep sequencing normalized with unique cDNA molecular identifiers. To avoid experimental bias, donors of different ages were randomly spread across the sequencing lanes. The investigation overall reported the following: Observed TCR beta diversity per million T cells fell roughly linearly with age, and a significant reduction was already apparent by age around 40. Bulk unsorted PBMC profiling prevented conclusive comparison of naive and antigen-experienced compartments. The long-lived group showed more naive CD4+ T cells, fewer expanded clones and increased TCR diversity than the aged group, suggesting age selection. Estimates of total diversity based on one million sequenced T cells were considered lower bounds and underestimates. Because the CMV infection status of the donors was unknown, age-related changes in expanded clonotypes may potentially have been confounded. The percentage of naive T cells measured by flow cytometry correlated strongly with observed TCR beta diversity.

A word on this clonotype: What antigen it recognizes has not been identified. No much larger clonotype is one base removed from it; base qualities were not supplied.

The CDR3 spans 15 residues, from the cysteine through the phenylalanine. Only the CDR3 portion is preserved as DNA: 45 bases, with reading frame beginning at the first base. The CDR1 and CDR2 encoded by the germline V gene (reference sequence) are LGHDT and YNNKEL. The library was built by means of 5' RACE. Sequencing was carried out with an Illumina HiSeq 2500. The second PCR ran for about 6 to 12 cycles and used a J-beta primer mix along with a sample-barcoded 5' primer. Each TCR beta cDNA molecule received a unique molecular identifier from a template-switch 5' adaptor carrying 12 random nucleotides. Each sample yielded at least 3 million CDR3-containing paired-end reads. The Mint cDNA synthesis kit, primed by a TRBC-specific oligonucleotide, was used to synthesize first-strand cDNA from all RNA. Following uracil-DNA glycosylase treatment, a first 18-cycle PCR with universal primers M1SS and BC2_uni_R was performed on all cDNA. The published analysis was carried out like this. For normalization, 1 million high-quality reads were randomly selected from each sample, with every read carrying a distinct molecular identifier. Reads sharing molecular identifiers were discarded rather than binned into consensus sequences. MiTCR, with a Q25 quality threshold and the strictest error-elimination algorithm, was used for CDR3 identification, clonotype clustering and error correction. A nonparametric unseen species model with Euler transformation was used to estimate lower-bound total TCR beta diversity. In-frame beta chains were kept once TCRdb had trimmed the public reads at Q25 with fastp and called clones with MiXCR. Every entry covers one CDR3 protein and lists the most common genes and DNA from its rows. The V and J calls shown here were made by TCRdb, not taken from the authors' results. For this sample there are about 1.4 million distinct CDR3 sequences; approximately 60% appear just once. Over 5% of the sample comes from the top ten.

The roughly 39 donors, aged about 6 to 95 years, were systemically healthy Caucasian individuals from Russia. About 10 milliliters of peripheral blood were collected from each donor into EDTA-treated Vacutainer tubes. PBMCs were isolated by Ficoll-Paque density-gradient centrifugation, with at least 7 million obtained per sample. Trizol reagent was used to extract total RNA from PBMCs, with at least 5.5 micrograms per sample. Naive CD45RAhigh/CD27high T cell percentages were measured by flow cytometry on a PBMC aliquot from every donor. Sequencing used blood. The rearrangement joined TRBV3-1 to TRBJ2-4; the D gene is perhaps TRBD2, from 5 matching bases. The J call may be wrong; the DNA end is better matched by TRBJ2-7. This clonotype was sampled from a man aged 18 to 29 in good health. At the DNA level, the sequence is TGTGCCAGCAGCCAAGATTTAAGCGGCCCATACGAGCAGTACTTC. Its translation is CASSQDLSGPYEQYF.